The entry that follows covers one T cell receptor beta chain sequence. Its antigen is undetermined. Sequence at one end of the junction differs from germline and may be a read error. This record belongs to a study of metastatic and nonmetastatic thyroid tumors. Background on the study: Blood and tumor or nodule tissue repertoires from malignant and benign thyroid patients were compared.

Study-wide results and limits: Reports indicated that malignant thyroid tumors showed significantly higher TCR beta diversity than benign nodules did, in blood and tumor.

The authors' processing: CDR3 differences across clinicopathological groups were used to build a distant-metastasis classifier for papillary thyroid cancer. TCRdb called clones again from the PCR reads with MiXCR. The V and J calls here are based on TCRdb, not the publication. This sample has approximately 12,000 clones, with around 29% found just once. Thyroid surgery took place with no prior treatment in any patient. The CDR3 loop spans 15 amino acids. Germline CDR1 reads MGHDK; CDR2 reads SYGVNS. The chain has TRBV25-1 and TRBJ1-2, with D maybe TRBD1 (6 bases). Sequencing was done on a sample of tumor tissue. The receptor was isolated from a female donor with papillary thyroid cancer or a benign thyroid nodule (not recorded which). Some clones in this sample may be carry-over from other donors' samples. The CDR3 loop reads CASSPPGGLGYCYTF. The CDR3 region has the DNA TGTGCCAGCAGTCCGCCGGGGGGGCTAGGCTATTGCTACACCTTC.